This T cell receptor (beta chain) was identified in a study of identical twins. V shed 3 bases, J shed 11 bases, and the junction held 8 bases outside the gene matches. CDR3 size: 13 residues. CDR1 is SGHDT, CDR2 YYEEEE, per germline. TCRdb re-derived calls from the 5' RACE reads in MiXCR, one entry per CDR3 protein. The profile shows fewer than 250,000 distinct CDR3 sequences, around 8.1% of them singletons. Comments on this clonotype: This could be a read error, since a much larger clone is one nucleotide away.

This sample was shared with a second study, whose subject was yellow fever vaccine responses in identical twins.

Sample: memory (CD45RO+) T cells sorted from blood. The V gene is TRBV5-6, the J gene TRBJ2-4, with 7 bases matching TRBD1. The receptor comes from a woman younger than 30 in good health. CDR3 protein: CASSSRGMAVQYF. In DNA, the CDR3 is TGTGCCAGCAGCTCCAGGGGGATGGCCGTTCAGTACTTC.